This entry concerns a single T cell receptor (beta chain). In this sample, this clonotype turned up a few times. No cognate antigen has been identified for it. No much larger clonotype is one base removed from it; base qualities were not supplied. Libraries came from 5' RACE. Sequencing instrument: Illumina HiSeq 2500. A second roughly 6 to 12 cycle PCR used a sample-barcoded 5' primer and a J-beta primer mix. A template-switch 5' adaptor carrying 12 random nucleotides introduced a unique molecular identifier onto each TCR beta cDNA molecule. At least 2.5 million CDR3-containing paired-end reads were obtained from each sample. The Mint cDNA synthesis kit, primed by a TRBC-specific oligonucleotide, was used to synthesize first-strand cDNA from all RNA. Following uracil-DNA glycosylase treatment, a first 18-cycle PCR with universal primers M1SS and BC2_uni_R was performed on all cDNA. As for the original processing: For normalization, 1 million high-quality reads, each with a distinct molecular identifier, were randomly selected from each sample. Reads sharing molecular identifiers were discarded rather than binned into consensus sequences. MiTCR, set to a Q25 quality threshold and the strictest error-elimination algorithm, was used for CDR3 identification, clonotype clustering and error correction. A nonparametric unseen species model with Euler transformation was used to estimate lower-bound total TCR beta diversity. The public reads were reprocessed in TCRdb via fastp at Q25 and MiXCR, keeping in-frame beta chains. Each CDR3 protein gets just one entry, which takes the most common genes and DNA from the rows behind it. It is TCRdb's table, rather than the study itself, that gives the V and J calls and clone size. The sample table shows about a million distinct CDR3 sequences, and around two fifths are seen once. Of the sample, 13% falls within the top ten clones.

This sample is part of a study of blood T cells in healthy people across ages (dated by TCRdb to the mid-2010s). About the study as a whole: Template switching captured roughly one uniquely barcoded TCR beta cDNA molecule per two T cells in model experiments. To track age-related changes in TCR beta repertoire diversity, the study relied on deep sequencing normalized with unique cDNA molecular identifiers. Four age groups were formed from the donors: young (average approximately 16 years), middle-aged (approximately 39), aged (under 70) and long-lived (more than 75). Donors of different ages were randomly distributed across sequencing lanes to avoid experimental bias. The study analyzed two additional independent replicas of 1 million unique cDNA reads from the same blood draw for two donors, one aged 18 to 30 and one aged 80 or older.

Broad study findings and their caveats: Compared with the aged group, more naive CD4+ T cells, fewer expanded clones and increased TCR diversity were shown by the long-lived group, suggesting age selection. There was a strong correlation between observed TCR beta diversity and the percentage of naive T cells measured by flow cytometry. Total diversity estimates from one million sequenced T cells were considered lower bounds and underestimates. Because the CMV infection status of the donors was unknown, age-related changes in expanded clonotypes may potentially have been confounded. Observed TCR beta diversity per million T cells fell roughly linearly with age, and a significant reduction was already apparent by age around 40. Conclusive comparison of naive and antigen-experienced compartments was prevented by the profiling of bulk unsorted PBMCs.

The cysteine opens and the phenylalanine closes a CDR3 of 12 amino acids. The CDR3 DNA has 36 bases and is translated from base 1. The germline V gene yields SQVTM for CDR1 and ANQGSEA for CDR2. A distance of 12 bases separates the germline ends of V and J, which lose 7 bases and 3 bases respectively. Systemically healthy Caucasian individuals from Russia, 35 to 40 in total and aged about 6 to 100 years, were included as donors. Each donor gave 9.5 to 10 milliliters of peripheral blood, drawn into EDTA-treated Vacutainer tubes. PBMCs were isolated by Ficoll-Paque density-gradient centrifugation, with at least 7 million obtained per sample. Total RNA was extracted from PBMCs with Trizol reagent, with at least 5 micrograms obtained per sample. The percentages of naive CD45RAhigh/CD27high T cells were determined by flow cytometry on a PBMC aliquot from every donor.

Material for sequencing was blood. This TCR was recovered from a man in his late teens or twenties in good health. The rearrangement combines TRBV29-1 with TRBJ1-1; matching of 5 bases hints at TRBD1 as the D gene. The bases are TGCAGCGCCTCGGGGGGGGACACTGAAGCTTTCTTT. It translates to CSASGGDTEAFF.